This T cell receptor beta chain was captured in a study of shared clonotypes between healthy human individuals. On the study more broadly: Those who served as donors were a couple of women and a few men between the ages of 18 and 49.

Only in-frame clones appear in the TCRdb table, and some are missing; sequencing was by immunoSEQ multiplex PCR. The table records some 2,000,000 clones, almost 96% of them present only once. Germline values: CDR1 SGHRS, CDR2 YFSETQ. The CDR3 spans 15 residues. V was trimmed by 4 bases and J by 9 bases, leaving 23 bases between them. The sample consisted of naive CD4+ T cells sorted from blood. As for subset: CD45RA+ positively selected. The chain combines TRBV5-1 with TRBJ2-7; D may be TRBD1 (5 bases). The clonotype originates from a man aged 18 to 30 in good health. CDR3 protein: CASSPHGQGGFGQYF. CDR3 nucleotide sequence: TGCGCCAGCAGCCCCCATGGCCAGGGTGGATTTGGGCAGTACTTC.